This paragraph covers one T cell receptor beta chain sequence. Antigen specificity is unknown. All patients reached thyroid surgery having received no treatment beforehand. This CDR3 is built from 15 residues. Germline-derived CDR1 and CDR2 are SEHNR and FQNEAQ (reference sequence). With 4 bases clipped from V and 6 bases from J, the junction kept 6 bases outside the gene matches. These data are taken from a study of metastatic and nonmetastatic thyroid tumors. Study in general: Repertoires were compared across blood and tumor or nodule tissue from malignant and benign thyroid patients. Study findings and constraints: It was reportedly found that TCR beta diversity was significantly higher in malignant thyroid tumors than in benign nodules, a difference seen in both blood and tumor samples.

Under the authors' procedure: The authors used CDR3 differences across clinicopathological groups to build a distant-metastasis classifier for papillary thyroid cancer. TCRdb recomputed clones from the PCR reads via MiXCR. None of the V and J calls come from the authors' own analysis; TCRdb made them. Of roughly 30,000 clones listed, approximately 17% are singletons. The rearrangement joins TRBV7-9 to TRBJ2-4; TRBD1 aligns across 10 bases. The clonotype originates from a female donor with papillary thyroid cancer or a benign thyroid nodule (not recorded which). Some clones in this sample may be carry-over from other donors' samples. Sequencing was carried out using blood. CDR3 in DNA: TGTGCCAGCAGCTCACCGAGGACAGGGGGAAACATTCAGTACTTC. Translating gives CASSSPRTGGNIQYF.